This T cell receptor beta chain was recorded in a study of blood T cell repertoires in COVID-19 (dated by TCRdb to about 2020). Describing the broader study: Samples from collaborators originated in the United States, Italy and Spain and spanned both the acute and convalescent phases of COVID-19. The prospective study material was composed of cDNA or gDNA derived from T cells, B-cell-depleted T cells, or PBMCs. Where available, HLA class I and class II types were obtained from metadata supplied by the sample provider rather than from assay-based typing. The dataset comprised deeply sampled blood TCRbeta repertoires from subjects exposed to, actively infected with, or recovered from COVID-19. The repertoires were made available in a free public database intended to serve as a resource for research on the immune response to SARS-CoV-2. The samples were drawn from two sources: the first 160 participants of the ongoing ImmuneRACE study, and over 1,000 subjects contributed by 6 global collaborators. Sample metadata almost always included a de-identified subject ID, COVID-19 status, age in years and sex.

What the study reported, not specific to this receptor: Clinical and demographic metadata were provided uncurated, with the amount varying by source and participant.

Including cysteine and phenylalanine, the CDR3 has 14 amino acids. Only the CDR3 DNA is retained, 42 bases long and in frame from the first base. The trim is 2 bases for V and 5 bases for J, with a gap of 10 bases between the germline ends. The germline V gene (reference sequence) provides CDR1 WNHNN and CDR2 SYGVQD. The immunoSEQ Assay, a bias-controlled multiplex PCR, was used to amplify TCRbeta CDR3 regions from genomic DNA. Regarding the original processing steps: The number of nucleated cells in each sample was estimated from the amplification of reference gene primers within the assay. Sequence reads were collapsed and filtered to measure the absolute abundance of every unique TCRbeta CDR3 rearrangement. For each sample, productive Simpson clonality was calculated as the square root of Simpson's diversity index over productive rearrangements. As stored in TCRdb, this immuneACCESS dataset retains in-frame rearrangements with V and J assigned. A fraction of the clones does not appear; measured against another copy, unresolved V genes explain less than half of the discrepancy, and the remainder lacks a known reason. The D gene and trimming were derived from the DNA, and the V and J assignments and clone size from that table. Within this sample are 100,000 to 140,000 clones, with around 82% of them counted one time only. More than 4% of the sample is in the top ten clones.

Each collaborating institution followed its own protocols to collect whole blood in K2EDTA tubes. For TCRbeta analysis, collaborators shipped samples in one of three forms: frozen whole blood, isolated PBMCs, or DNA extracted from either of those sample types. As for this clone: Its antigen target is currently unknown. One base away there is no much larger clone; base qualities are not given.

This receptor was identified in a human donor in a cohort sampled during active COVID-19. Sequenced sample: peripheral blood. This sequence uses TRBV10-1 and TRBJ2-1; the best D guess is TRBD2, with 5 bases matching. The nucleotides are TGCGCCAGCAGTGAGACTAGTAGGCACAATGAGCAGTTCTTC. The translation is CASSETSRHNEQFF.